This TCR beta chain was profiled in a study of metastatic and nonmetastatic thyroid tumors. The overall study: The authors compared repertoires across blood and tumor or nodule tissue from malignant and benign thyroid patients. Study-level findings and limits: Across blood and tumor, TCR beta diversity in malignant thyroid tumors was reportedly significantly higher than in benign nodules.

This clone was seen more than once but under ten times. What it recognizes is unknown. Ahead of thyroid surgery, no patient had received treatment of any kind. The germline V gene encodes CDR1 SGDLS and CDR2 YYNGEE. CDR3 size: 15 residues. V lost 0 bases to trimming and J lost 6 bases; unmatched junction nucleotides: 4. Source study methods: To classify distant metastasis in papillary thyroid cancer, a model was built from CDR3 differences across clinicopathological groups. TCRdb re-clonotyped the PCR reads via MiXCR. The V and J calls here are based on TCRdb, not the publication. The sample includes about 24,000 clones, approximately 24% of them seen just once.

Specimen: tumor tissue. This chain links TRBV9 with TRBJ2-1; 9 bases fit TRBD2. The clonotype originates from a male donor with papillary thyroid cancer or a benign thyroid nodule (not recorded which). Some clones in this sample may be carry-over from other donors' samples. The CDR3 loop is CASSVGGLAINEQFF. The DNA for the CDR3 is TGTGCCAGCAGCGTAGGGGGACTAGCAATCAATGAGCAGTTCTTC.